This T cell receptor (beta chain) was captured in a study of metastatic and nonmetastatic thyroid tumors. Through MiXCR, TCRdb re-clonotyped the PCR reads. The data show some 25,000 clones, approximately 20% seen once. Before thyroid surgery, none of the patients had received any treatment. The table lists this clone with many counts. V was pared by 1 base and J by 8 bases, with 8 bases of the junction left unmatched. CDR1 and CDR2 from the germline V gene are LGHNA and YNFKEQ. The CDR3 totals 15 residues. Sample: blood. This chain links TRBV4-2 with TRBJ2-5; 9 nucleotides agree with TRBD2. The source of this sequence is a male donor with papillary thyroid cancer or a benign thyroid nodule (not recorded which). Some clones in this sample may be carry-over from other donors' samples. CDR3 DNA sequence: TGTGCCAGCAGCCAAGGGACTAGCGCCACAGGTACCCAGTACTTC. Its translation: CASSQGTSATGTQYF.